The sequence of this TCR beta chain was determined in a study of shared clonotypes between healthy human individuals. V was clipped by 7 bases and J by 0 bases, with 12 bases between them. This CDR3 has 14 amino acids. Germline CDR1 and CDR2: SQVTM and ANQGSEA. TCRdb keeps only in-frame clones here, not all; method: immunoSEQ multiplex PCR. This sample carries about 2,500,000 clones, around 94% of them seen once, and the ten largest clones take around 0.15%. The sequenced sample consisted of naive CD4+ T cells sorted from blood. Stated subset: CD45RA+ positively selected. The TCR originated in a man between 18 and 35 years old in good health. The J gene is TRBJ2-2, the V gene TRBV29-1; D is uncertain. The CDR3 nucleotides read TGCAGCGCTCGCTGGCAGCCGAACACCGGGGAGCTGTTTTTT. Amino acids: CSARWQPNTGELFF.